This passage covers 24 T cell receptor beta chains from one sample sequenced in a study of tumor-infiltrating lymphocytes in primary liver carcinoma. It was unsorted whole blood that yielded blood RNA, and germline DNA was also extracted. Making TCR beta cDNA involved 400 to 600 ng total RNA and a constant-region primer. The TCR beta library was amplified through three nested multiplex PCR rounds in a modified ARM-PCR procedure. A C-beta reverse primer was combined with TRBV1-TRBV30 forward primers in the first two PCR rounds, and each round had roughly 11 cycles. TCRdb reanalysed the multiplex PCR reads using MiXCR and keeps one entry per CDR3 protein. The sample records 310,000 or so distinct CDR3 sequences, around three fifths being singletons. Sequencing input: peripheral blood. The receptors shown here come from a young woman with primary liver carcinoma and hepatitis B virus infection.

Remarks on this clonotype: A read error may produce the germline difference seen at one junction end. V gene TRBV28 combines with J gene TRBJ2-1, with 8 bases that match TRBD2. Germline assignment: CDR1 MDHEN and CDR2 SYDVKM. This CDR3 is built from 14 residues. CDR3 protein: CASSLSGSYNEHFF. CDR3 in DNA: TGTGCCAGCAGTTTAAGCGGGAGTTACAATGAGCACTTCTTC.

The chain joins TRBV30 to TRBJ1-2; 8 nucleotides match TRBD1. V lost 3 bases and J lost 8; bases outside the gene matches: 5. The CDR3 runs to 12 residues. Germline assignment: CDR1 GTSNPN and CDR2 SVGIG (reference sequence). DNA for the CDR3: TGTGCCTGGAGCCAGGGGGCCCGGGGCTACACCTTC. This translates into CAWSQGARGYTF.

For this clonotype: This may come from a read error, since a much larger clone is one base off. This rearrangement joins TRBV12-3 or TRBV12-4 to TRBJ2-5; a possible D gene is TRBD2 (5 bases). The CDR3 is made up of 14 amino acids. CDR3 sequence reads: CASSLPASQETQNF. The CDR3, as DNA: TGTGCCAGCAGTTTACCCGCTAGCCAAGAGACCCAGAACTTC.

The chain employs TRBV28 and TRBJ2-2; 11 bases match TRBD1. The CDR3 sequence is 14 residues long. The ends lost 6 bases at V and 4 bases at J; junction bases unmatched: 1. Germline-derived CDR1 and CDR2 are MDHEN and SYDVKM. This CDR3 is CASRGQGVTGELFF. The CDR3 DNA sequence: TGTGCCAGCAGGGGACAGGGGGTCACCGGGGAGCTGTTTTTT.

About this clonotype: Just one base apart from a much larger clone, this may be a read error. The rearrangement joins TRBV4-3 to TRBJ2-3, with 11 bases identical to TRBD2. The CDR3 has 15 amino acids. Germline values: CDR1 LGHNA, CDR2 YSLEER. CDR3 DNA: TGTGCCAGCAGCCGTACTAGCGGGAGCACAGATATGCAGTATTTT. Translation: CASSRTSGSTDMQYF.

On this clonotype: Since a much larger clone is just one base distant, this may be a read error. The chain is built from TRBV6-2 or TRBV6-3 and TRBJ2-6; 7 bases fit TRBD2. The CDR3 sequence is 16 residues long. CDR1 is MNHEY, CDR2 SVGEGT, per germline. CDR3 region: CASSYSRGDGANVPTF. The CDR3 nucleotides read TGTGCCAGCAGTTACTCTCGGGGGGATGGGGCCAACGTCCCGACTTTC.

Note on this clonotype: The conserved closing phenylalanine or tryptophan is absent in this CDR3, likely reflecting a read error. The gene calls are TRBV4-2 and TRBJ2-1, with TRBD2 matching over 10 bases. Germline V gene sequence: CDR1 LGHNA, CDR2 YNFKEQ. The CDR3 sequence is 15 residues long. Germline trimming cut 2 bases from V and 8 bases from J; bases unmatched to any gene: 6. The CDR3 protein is CASSQPLAGADEQFS. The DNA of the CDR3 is TGTGCCAGCAGCCAACCCCTAGCGGGAGCGGATGAGCAGTTCTCC.

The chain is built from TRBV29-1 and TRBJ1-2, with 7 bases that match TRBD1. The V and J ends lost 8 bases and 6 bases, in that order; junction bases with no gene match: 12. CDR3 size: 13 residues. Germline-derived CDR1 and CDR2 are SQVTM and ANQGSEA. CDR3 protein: CSIQRGLSHGYTF. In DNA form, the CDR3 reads TGCAGCATCCAGAGGGGGCTGAGCCATGGCTACACCTTC.

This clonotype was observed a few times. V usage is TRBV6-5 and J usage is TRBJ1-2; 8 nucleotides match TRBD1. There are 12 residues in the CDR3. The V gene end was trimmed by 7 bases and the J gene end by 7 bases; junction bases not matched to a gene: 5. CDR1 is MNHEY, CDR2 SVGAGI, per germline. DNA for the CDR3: TGTGCCAGCACTACGCAGGGGGCTGGCTACACCTTC. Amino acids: CASTTQGAGYTF.

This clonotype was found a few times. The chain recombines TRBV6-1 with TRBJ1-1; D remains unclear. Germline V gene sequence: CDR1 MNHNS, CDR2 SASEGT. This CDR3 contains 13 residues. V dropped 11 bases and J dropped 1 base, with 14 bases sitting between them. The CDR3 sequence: CASRRETNTEAFF. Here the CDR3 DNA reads TGTGCCTCACGACGGGAGACGAACACTGAAGCTTTCTTT.

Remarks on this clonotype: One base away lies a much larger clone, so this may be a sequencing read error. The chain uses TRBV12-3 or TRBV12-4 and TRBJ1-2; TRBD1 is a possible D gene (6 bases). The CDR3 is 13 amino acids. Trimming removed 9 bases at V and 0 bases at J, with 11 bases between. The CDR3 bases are TGTGCCAGGAGATACAGGGCTAACTATGGCTACACCTTC. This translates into CARRYRANYGYTF.

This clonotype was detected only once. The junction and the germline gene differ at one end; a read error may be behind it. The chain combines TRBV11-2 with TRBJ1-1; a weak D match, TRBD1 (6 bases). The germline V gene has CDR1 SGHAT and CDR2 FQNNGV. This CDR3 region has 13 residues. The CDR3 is CASSSSGVTEASF. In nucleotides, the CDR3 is TGTGCCAGCAGCTCCTCAGGGGTGACTGAAGCTTCCTTT.

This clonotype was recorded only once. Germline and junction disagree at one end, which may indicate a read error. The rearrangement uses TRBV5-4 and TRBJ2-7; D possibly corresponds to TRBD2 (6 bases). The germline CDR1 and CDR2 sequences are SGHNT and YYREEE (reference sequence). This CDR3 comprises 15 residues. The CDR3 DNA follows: TGTGCCAGCAGCTTGGCGGGGGAGCCCACCTACGGGCAGTACTTC. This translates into CASSLAGEPTYGQYF.

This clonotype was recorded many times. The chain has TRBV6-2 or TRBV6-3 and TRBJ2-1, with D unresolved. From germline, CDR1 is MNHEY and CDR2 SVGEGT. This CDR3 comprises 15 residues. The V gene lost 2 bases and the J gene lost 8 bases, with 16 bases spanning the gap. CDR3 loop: CASSYPGRLQDEQFF. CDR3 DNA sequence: TGTGCCAGCAGTTACCCGGGCAGGCTACAAGATGAGCAGTTCTTC.

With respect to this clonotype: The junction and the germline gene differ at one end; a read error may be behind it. The CDR3 loop reads CASSPFRQAGNSYKQYF. The CDR3 DNA is TGTGCCAGCAGTCCCTTTAGGCAGGCGGGGAACTCCTACAAGCAGTACTTC. The chain carries TRBV28 and TRBJ2-7; D perhaps matches TRBD2 (6 bases). The CDR3 contains 17 residues. Germline V lookup: CDR1 MDHEN, CDR2 SYDVKM.

The CDR3 nucleotides read TGTGCCAGCAGTTTTTCCCGGGGACAGGGTACCTACGAGCAGTACTTC. This translates into CASSFSRGQGTYEQYF. The chain couples TRBV28 to TRBJ2-7; 9 bases agree with TRBD1. V shed 3 bases and J 2 bases; nucleotides not matched to a gene: 8. The CDR3 contains 16 residues. CDR1 is MDHEN and CDR2 is SYDVKM in the germline V gene. Complete variable domain (other parts from reference TRBV28 and TRBJ2-7): DVKVTQSSRYLVKRTGEKVFLECVQDMDHENMFWYRQDPGLGLRLIYFSYDVKMKEKGDIPEGYSVSREKKERFSLILESASTNQTSMYLCASSFSRGQGTYEQYFGPGTRLTVT.

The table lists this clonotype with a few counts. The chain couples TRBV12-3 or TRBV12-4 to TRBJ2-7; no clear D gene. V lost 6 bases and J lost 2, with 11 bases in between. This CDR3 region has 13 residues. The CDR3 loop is CASSSTVAYEQYF. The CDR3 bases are TGTGCCAGCAGCTCGACGGTAGCCTACGAGCAGTACTTC.

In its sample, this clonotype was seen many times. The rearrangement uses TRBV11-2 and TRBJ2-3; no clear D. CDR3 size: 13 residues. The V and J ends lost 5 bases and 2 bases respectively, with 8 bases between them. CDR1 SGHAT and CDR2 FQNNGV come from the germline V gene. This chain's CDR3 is CASSPWNTDTQYF. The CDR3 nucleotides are TGTGCCAGCAGCCCTTGGAACACAGATACGCAGTATTTT.

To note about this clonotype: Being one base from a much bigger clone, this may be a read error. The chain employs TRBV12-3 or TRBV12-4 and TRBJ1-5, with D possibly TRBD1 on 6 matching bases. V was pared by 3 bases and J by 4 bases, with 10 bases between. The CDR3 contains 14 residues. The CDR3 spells CASSFSGANQPQHF. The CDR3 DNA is TGTGCCAGCAGTTTTTCGGGGGCAAATCAGCCCCAGCATTTT.

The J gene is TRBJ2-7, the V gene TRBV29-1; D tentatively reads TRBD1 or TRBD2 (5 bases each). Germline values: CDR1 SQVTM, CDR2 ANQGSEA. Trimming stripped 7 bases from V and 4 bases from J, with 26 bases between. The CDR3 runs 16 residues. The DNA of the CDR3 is TGCAGCGCCGGTCATAGCTTGGGCGGGCAGGGTTACGAGCAGTACTTC. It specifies CSAGHSLGGQGYEQYF.

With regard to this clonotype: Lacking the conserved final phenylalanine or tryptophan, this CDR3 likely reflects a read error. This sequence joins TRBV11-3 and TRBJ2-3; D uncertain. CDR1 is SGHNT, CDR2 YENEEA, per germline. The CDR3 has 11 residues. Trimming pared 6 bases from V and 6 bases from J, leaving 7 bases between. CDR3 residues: CASSSYDTQYL. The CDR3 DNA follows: TGTGCCAGCAGTTCATACGATACGCAGTATTTG.

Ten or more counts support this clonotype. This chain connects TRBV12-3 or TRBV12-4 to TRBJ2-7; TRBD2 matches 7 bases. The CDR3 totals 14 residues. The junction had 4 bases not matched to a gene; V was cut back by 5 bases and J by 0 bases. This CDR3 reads CASSTSVLSYEQYF. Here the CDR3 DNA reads TGTGCCAGCAGTACTAGCGTACTCTCCTACGAGCAGTACTTC.

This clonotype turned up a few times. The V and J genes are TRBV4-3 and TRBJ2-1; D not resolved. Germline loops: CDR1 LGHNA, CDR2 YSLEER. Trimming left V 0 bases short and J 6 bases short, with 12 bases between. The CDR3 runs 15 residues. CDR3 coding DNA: TGCGCCAGCAGCCAAGATTTAAGGGCCGGCAATGAGCAGTTCTTC. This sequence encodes CASSQDLRAGNEQFF.

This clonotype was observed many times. CDR3 in amino acids: CASSYSEGRFSYNEQFF. The CDR3, as DNA: TGTGCCAGCAGTTACTCCGAGGGCCGGTTCTCCTACAATGAGCAGTTCTTC. This rearrangement joins TRBV6-5 to TRBJ2-1; the D gene is possibly TRBD2 (5 bases). This CDR3 is built from 17 residues. The V gene's germline CDR1 is MNHEY and CDR2 SVGAGI. V was cut by 0 bases and J by 0 bases, with 12 bases left in between.